This section outlines one T cell receptor (beta chain) sequence together with its context. This sample is part of a study of regulatory T cells in long-lasting Graves disease. Stated time point: newly diagnosed GD, antithyroid drugs for less than 3 months. From PBMCs, RNA was extracted and then used to make the TCR library. Through Arm-PCR of CDR3 regions and iRepertoire HTBI primers, TCR beta libraries were built. TCRdb ran MiXCR on the multiplex PCR reads and lists one entry per CDR3 protein. The sample carries 440,000 or so distinct CDR3 sequences, under 15% recorded once. Trimming removed 3 bases from V and 8 bases from J; junction bases left unmatched: 9. This CDR3 has 16 residues. This same sample was also part of a study on T cells in Graves' hyperthyroidism and ophthalmopathy.

The genes are TRBV12-3 or TRBV12-4 and TRBJ1-6; TRBD1 matches at 8 bases. The source is a woman in her twenties or thirties with Graves disease. The sample here was peripheral blood mononuclear cells (PBMCs), taken at new diagnosis, from a patient treated with antithyroid drugs. This CDR3 is CASSLDSGTGDSPLHF. CDR3 nucleotides: TGTGCCAGCAGTTTGGACTCCGGGACAGGCGATTCACCCCTCCACTTT.